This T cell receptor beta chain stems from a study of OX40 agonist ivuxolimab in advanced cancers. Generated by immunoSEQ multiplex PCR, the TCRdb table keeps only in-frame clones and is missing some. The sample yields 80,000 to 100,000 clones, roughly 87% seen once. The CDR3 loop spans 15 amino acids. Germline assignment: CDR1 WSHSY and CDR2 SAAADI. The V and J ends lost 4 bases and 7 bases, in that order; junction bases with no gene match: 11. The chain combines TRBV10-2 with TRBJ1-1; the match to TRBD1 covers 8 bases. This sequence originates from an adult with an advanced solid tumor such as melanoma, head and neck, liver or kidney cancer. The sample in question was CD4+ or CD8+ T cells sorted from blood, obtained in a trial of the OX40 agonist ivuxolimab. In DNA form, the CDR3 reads TGCGCCAGCAGTGTTACCCCGGACAGGGCTGATGAAGCTTTCTTT. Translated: CASSVTPDRADEAFF.